This paragraph covers one T cell receptor beta chain sequence. Participants came from roughly 24 US areas, aged roughly 18 to 95 years. Participant-reported clinical history was the basis for cohort assignment. Symptom resolution, clearance, or two negative PCRs marked donors in Cohort 3 as recovered. The sample comes from a study of blood T cell repertoires in COVID-19. Looking at the study overall: PBMCs, B-cell-depleted T cells, or T cells were the source of the cDNA or gDNA that made up the material.

This table comes from immunoSEQ multiplex PCR, and its TCRdb copy is limited to in-frame clones, with some not included. The data hold about 240,000 clones, with about 89% observed a single time. The CDR3 covers 13 residues. V gave up 7 bases and J gave up 0 bases, with 6 bases separating them. Germline V gene data show CDR1 as SNHLY and CDR2 as FYNNEI. The clonotype originates from a woman aged 25 to 39 who had recovered from COVID-19. The chain employs TRBV2 and TRBJ2-2, with unresolved D. Specimen: PBMCs or T cells enriched from blood (not recorded which). The CDR3 DNA reads as TGTGCCAGCACGTACACGAACACCGGGGAGCTGTTTTTT. It encodes CASTYTNTGELFF.